The 32 T cell receptor beta chains presented below share a single source sample, sequenced in a study of cytomegalovirus exposure and HLA in healthy donors. Both 60 Vbeta primers and 13 Jbeta primers went into the PCR. Only in-frame clones appear in the TCRdb table, and some are missing; sequencing was by immunoSEQ multiplex PCR. The sample lists some 130,000 clones, approximately 82% occurring once. The specimen sequenced was PBMCs. These receptors were taken from a man aged 45-65 years in good health and CMV-seronegative.

V usage is TRBV2 and J usage is TRBJ2-5, with TRBD1 as a possible D gene (5 bases). Gene TRBJ2-7 matches the end of the DNA better, so the J call may be wrong. The CDR3 covers 14 residues. CDR1 and CDR2 from the germline V gene are SNHLY and FYNNEI. Here the CDR3 reads CASSDDSVVYEQYF. Written as DNA, the CDR3 is TGTGCCAGCAGTGATGACAGCGTCGTGTACGAGCAGTACTTC.

The chain has TRBV9 and TRBJ2-7, with D perhaps TRBD2 (5 bases). The CDR3 runs 15 residues. Trimming removed 6 bases at V and 5 bases at J, with 21 bases between. Germline V lookup: CDR1 SGDLS, CDR2 YYNGEE. The CDR3 nucleotides read TGTGCCAGCACTACTGGAAGCGGTTCCGGCGACGAGCAGTACTTC. It encodes CASTTGSGSGDEQYF.

This chain links TRBV7-6 with TRBJ2-5; 8 nucleotides line up with TRBD2. The CDR3 length is 15 residues. J lost 3 bases, V lost 2 bases, and 5 bases had no gene match. Germline assignment: CDR1 SGHVS and CDR2 FNYEAQ. This chain's CDR3 is CASSLLAGGKETQYF. In DNA, the CDR3 is TGTGCCAGCAGCTTACTGGCGGGGGGCAAAGAGACCCAGTACTTC.

The chain combines TRBV2 with TRBJ1-2; D might be TRBD1 (6 bases). Germline assignment: CDR1 SNHLY and CDR2 FYNNEI. The CDR3 extends over 14 amino acids. The V gene lost 6 bases and the J gene lost 8 bases, with 19 bases spanning the gap. The CDR3 here is CASRYHTGNDGYTF. For the CDR3, the DNA is TGTGCCAGCAGATACCATACAGGGAACGACGGCTACACCTTC.

The V and J genes are TRBV13 and TRBJ1-2; 10 bases map to TRBD1. The CDR3 is 11 amino acids. V shed 5 bases and J 12 bases; nucleotides not matched to a gene: 3. Germline values: CDR1 PRHDT, CDR2 FYEKMQ (reference sequence). As DNA, the CDR3 is TGTGCCAGCAGCCTGGGACAGGGGCACACCTTC. Translated, it gives CASSLGQGHTF.

The V call is TRBV30, the J call TRBJ2-3; 8 nucleotides match TRBD2. This CDR3 has 17 amino acids. The germline V gene encodes CDR1 GTSNPN and CDR2 SVGIG (reference sequence). Trimming took 0 bases from V and 5 from J; bases not matched to a gene: 13. The CDR3 nucleotides are TGTGCCTGGAGTGTACTTTTAAGTAGCGGGGTTGAAGATACGCAGTATTTT. Its translation: CAWSVLLSSGVEDTQYF.

The rearrangement joins TRBV15 to TRBJ1-4; weak D call: TRBD1 (6 bases). The ends were cut back, 5 bases at V and 8 bases at J, with 15 bases in the middle. The CDR3 contains 14 residues. Germline CDR1 is LNHNV and CDR2 is YYDKDF (reference sequence). CDR3 sequence (DNA): TGTGCCACCAGCGTGGCGGGGGCATGGGAAAAACTGTTTTTT. Protein product: CATSVAGAWEKLFF.

With regard to this clone: At one of its ends the junction is not consistent with the germline gene, which may arise from a read error. The V call is TRBV28, the J call TRBJ2-1, with D uncertain. The CDR3 has 12 amino acids. Germline loops: CDR1 MDHEN, CDR2 SYDVKM. In DNA, the CDR3 is TGTGCCAGCAGTTTATTTTTCCAGGTCAAGATCTTC. It yields the protein CASSLFFQVKIF. Full variable domain (outside the CDR3, taken from reference TRBV28 and TRBJ2-1): DVKVTQSSRYLVKRTGEKVFLECVQDMDHENMFWYRQDPGLGLRLIYFSYDVKMKEKGDIPEGYSVSREKKERFSLILESASTNQTSMYLCASSLFFQVKIFGPGTRLTVL.

The chain links TRBV29-1 to TRBJ2-5; 8 nucleotides line up with TRBD1. The J call may be wrong; the DNA end is better matched by TRBJ2-7. CDR3 length: 13 residues. CDR1 is SQVTM, CDR2 ANQGSEA, per germline. The CDR3 sequence: CSARQGQSYEQYF. The DNA for the CDR3 is TGCAGCGCCCGACAGGGGCAGTCCTACGAGCAGTACTTC.

The V gene is TRBV19, the J gene TRBJ2-1; the match to TRBD1 covers 7 bases. Germline V gene sequence: CDR1 LNHDA, CDR2 SQIVND (reference sequence). The V and J ends lost 4 bases and 6 bases, in that order; junction bases with no gene match: 6. The CDR3 contains 14 residues. The CDR3 nucleotides are TGTGCCAGTAGTACCGGGACAGAGGTCAATGAGCAGTTCTTC. It yields the protein CASSTGTEVNEQFF. The variable domain in full, with the rest retrieved from reference TRBV19 and TRBJ2-1, is DGGITQSPKYLFRKEGQNVTLSCEQNLNHDAMYWYRQDPGQGLRLIYYSQIVNDFQKGDIAEGYSVSREKKESFPLTVTSAQKNPTAFYLCASSTGTEVNEQFFGPGTRLTVL.

The chain recombines TRBV19 with TRBJ1-5; D possibly corresponds to TRBD1 (5 bases). V was cut by 7 bases and J by 3 bases, with 13 bases left in between. Germline V lookup: CDR1 LNHDA, CDR2 SQIVND (reference sequence). This CDR3 is built from 14 residues. The CDR3 coding sequence is TGTGCCAGTACTGGAGCAGGGTACAATCAGCCCCAGCATTTT. It is translated as CASTGAGYNQPQHF.

The chain couples TRBV7-9 to TRBJ2-7; D perhaps matches TRBD1 (5 bases). The CDR3 totals 15 residues. Deletions cut 5 bases from V and 0 bases from J, with 14 bases between. Germline V gene lookup returns CDR1 SEHNR and CDR2 FQNEAQ (reference sequence). The CDR3 protein is CASSRTFENSYEQYF. CDR3 DNA: TGTGCCAGCAGCCGGACATTTGAGAACTCCTACGAGCAGTACTTC.

This rearrangement joins TRBV4-2 to TRBJ2-1; TRBD2 aligns across 16 bases. The CDR3 length is 15 residues. Germline CDR1 reads LGHNA; CDR2 reads YNFKEQ. J gave up 14 bases and V 4 bases, and 8 bases lay outside the gene matches. DNA for the CDR3: TGTGCCAGCAGCCCCGGGACTAGCGGGGGGGCCTGGGAGTTCTTC. It codes for CASSPGTSGGAWEFF.

The chain links TRBV27 to TRBJ1-5; 8 bases are a match to TRBD1. Trimming cost V 6 bases and J 2 bases; bases outside gene matches: 6. The CDR3 spans 15 residues. Germline-derived CDR1 and CDR2 are MNHEY and SMNVEV (reference sequence). CDR3 sequence (DNA): TGTGCCAGCAGCCCCTGGGGACAGGGCAATCAGCCCCAGCATTTT. Its translation is CASSPWGQGNQPQHF.

The chain recombines TRBV30 with TRBJ1-4; 7 nucleotides line up with TRBD1. The CDR3 loop spans 15 amino acids. Germline lookup yields CDR1 GTSNPN and CDR2 SVGIG (reference sequence). The junction had 8 bases not matched to a gene; V was cut back by 0 bases and J by 7 bases. The CDR3 DNA is TGTGCCTGGAGTGTACTAAGGGGGCGTTCTGAAAAACTGTTTTTT. Protein product: CAWSVLRGRSEKLFF. Full variable domain (missing parts from reference TRBV30 and TRBJ1-4): SQTIHQWPATLVQPVGSPLSLECTVEGTSNPNLYWYRQAAGRGLQLLFYSVGIGQISSEVPQNLSASRPQDRQFILSSKKLLLSDSGFYLCAWSVLRGRSEKLFFGSGTQLSVL.

The chain recombines TRBV5-4 with TRBJ1-2; 9 bases are shared with TRBD1. Germline CDR1 is SGHNT and CDR2 is YYREEE (reference sequence). The CDR3 contains 14 residues. The trim removed 9 bases at V and 3 bases at J, leaving 9 bases unmatched. The CDR3 here is CATRGTGRYYGYTF. The DNA of the CDR3 is TGTGCCACCCGGGGGACAGGGAGATACTATGGCTACACCTTC.

Points on this clone: The CDR3 does not close with the conserved phenylalanine or tryptophan, likely indicating a read error. This chain links TRBV27 with TRBJ1-2; no firm D call. Trimming stripped 4 bases from V and 5 bases from J, with 11 bases between. This CDR3 is 13 amino acids long. Germline V lookup: CDR1 MNHEY, CDR2 SMNVEV (reference sequence). CDR3 loop: CASSSVASYGYTL. CDR3 bases: TGTGCCAGCAGTTCCGTAGCTTCTTATGGCTACACCCTC.

This chain uses TRBV9 with TRBJ2-1; D not resolved. Germline V gene sequence: CDR1 SGDLS, CDR2 YYNGEE. Trimming removed 3 bases from V and 9 bases from J, with 7 bases in between. The CDR3 is 11 residues long. The CDR3 protein is CASSENGEQFF. Written as DNA, the CDR3 is TGTGCCAGCAGCGAAAACGGTGAGCAGTTCTTC.

The chain joins TRBV12-1 to TRBJ2-7; TRBD1 was called by the table and not checked on the DNA. TRBV12-1 is a pseudogene. The CDR3 is 12 amino acids. The CDR3 bases are TGTGCCAGACGGACAGGGCCGCACGAGCAGTACTTC. This codes for CARRTGPHEQYF.

The chain couples TRBV4-3 to TRBJ1-2; TRBD1 matches 8 bases. CDR1 and CDR2 from the germline V gene are LGHNA and YSLEER. The CDR3 totals 22 residues. Losses at the gene ends were 0 bases for V and 4 bases for J; bases not matched to a gene: 25. The CDR3 is CASSQDRRAGGLYRSRGYGYTF. The CDR3 region has the DNA TGCGCCAGCAGCCAAGATCGTAGGGCAGGGGGCTTATACCGTAGTCGCGGCTATGGCTACACCTTC.

The chain is built from TRBV7-6 and TRBJ1-6; 7 bases match TRBD1. Germline V gene sequence: CDR1 SGHVS, CDR2 FNYEAQ. This CDR3 is built from 13 residues. The V segment lost 3 bases and the J segment 7 bases; nucleotides outside the gene matches: 0. In nucleotides, the CDR3 is TGTGCCAGCAGCTTGACAGGGAATTCACCCCTCCACTTT. Translating gives CASSLTGNSPLHF. Drawing the rest from reference TRBV7-6 and TRBJ1-6, the complete variable domain is GAGVSQSPRYKVTKRGQDVALRCDPISGHVSLYWYRQALGQGPEFLTYFNYEAQQDKSGLPNDRFSAERPEGSISTLTIQRTEQRDSAMYRCASSLTGNSPLHFGNGTRLTVT.

This rearrangement joins TRBV5-6 to TRBJ1-1; 8 bases match TRBD1. The CDR3 is 14 residues long. In germline, CDR1 is SGHDT, CDR2 YYEEEE. J gave up 12 bases and V 0 bases, and 10 bases lay outside the gene matches. CDR3 in amino acids: CASSLAGTGGDSFF. The DNA for the CDR3 is TGTGCCAGCAGCTTGGCCGGGACAGGTGGTGATTCTTTCTTT.

The DNA for the CDR3 is TGCGCCAGCAGCTTTACTAGCGGGGGACCCACAGATACGCAGTATTTT. Encoded protein: CASSFTSGGPTDTQYF. This chain connects TRBV5-1 to TRBJ2-3; 11 nucleotides line up with TRBD2. Trimming took 2 bases from V and 2 from J; bases not matched to a gene: 4. CDR1 is SGHRS, CDR2 YFSETQ, per germline. This CDR3 region has 16 residues.

This clone was recorded only once. The CDR3 sequence: CASSRGSGGPYEQYF. DNA for the CDR3: TGTGCCAGCAGCCGGGGTAGCGGGGGTCCCTACGAGCAGTACTTC. The rearrangement links TRBV5-8 to TRBJ2-7; TRBD2 aligns across 9 bases. The V and J ends lost 4 bases and 2 bases, in that order; junction bases with no gene match: 7. CDR1 is SGHTS, CDR2 YDEGEE, per germline. The CDR3 consists of 15 residues. Full variable domain (outside the CDR3, taken from reference TRBV5-8 and TRBJ2-7): EAGVTQSPTHLIKTRGQQATLRCSPISGHTSVYWYQQALGLGLQFLLWYDEGEERNRGNFPPRFSGRQFPNYSSELNVNALELEDSALYLCASSRGSGGPYEQYFGPGTRLTVT.

This chain links TRBV7-9 with TRBJ2-1; 10 bases match TRBD2. The ends lost 6 bases at V and 2 bases at J; junction bases unmatched: 7. This CDR3 comprises 16 residues. Germline CDR1 and CDR2: SEHNR and FQNEAQ (reference sequence). The CDR3 DNA follows: TGTGCCAGCAGTCCTATAGCGGGGGGAGCCTACAATGAGCAGTTCTTC. Protein product: CASSPIAGGAYNEQFF.

This chain links TRBV6-1 with TRBJ1-2; 9 bases match TRBD1. Germline trimming cut 8 bases from V and 6 bases from J; bases unmatched to any gene: 10. The germline CDR1 and CDR2 sequences are MNHNS and SASEGT. The CDR3 totals 14 residues. For the CDR3, the DNA is TGTGCCAGCGCCCGGGACAGGGTAGGGGATGGCTACACCTTC. This translates into CASARDRVGDGYTF.

In its sample, this clone was seen once. The rearrangement uses TRBV4-2 and TRBJ2-2; 12 bases are a match to TRBD1. Unmatched junction bases numbered 9, after V lost 4 bases and J lost 9 bases. The CDR3 has 16 residues. The germline V gene encodes CDR1 LGHNA and CDR2 YNFKEQ. DNA of the CDR3: TGTGCCAGCAGCCCAGGAGGGACAGGGGGCCCCCGGGAGCTGTTTTTT. Encoded protein: CASSPGGTGGPRELFF.

The chain uses TRBV6-4 and TRBJ1-4; TRBD1 matches at 7 bases. Germline CDR1 and CDR2: MRHNA and SNTAGT. The CDR3 has 16 residues. V lost 5 bases and J lost 6; bases outside the gene matches: 12. Written as DNA, the CDR3 is TGTGCCAGCAGTTCACTGGGACAGCTCGTAGATGAAAAACTGTTTTTT. Protein sequence: CASSSLGQLVDEKLFF.

The J gene is TRBJ1-1, the V gene TRBV2; maybe TRBD1 (5 bases). Trimming pared 5 bases from V and 1 base from J, leaving 8 bases between. The CDR3 extends over 13 amino acids. CDR1 and CDR2 from the germline V gene are SNHLY and FYNNEI. The CDR3 sequence: CASSYQGNTEAFF. The CDR3 nucleotides read TGTGCCAGCAGTTACCAGGGGAACACTGAAGCTTTCTTT.

The chain recombines TRBV20-1 with TRBJ2-3, with D unclear. This CDR3 is 11 amino acids long. V lost 7 bases, J lost 2 bases, and 7 bases lay in between. CDR1 and CDR2 (germline): DFQATT, SNEGSKA (reference sequence). The CDR3 spells CSVPVTDTQYF. DNA for the CDR3: TGCAGTGTTCCAGTCACAGATACGCAGTATTTT.

Concerning this clone: Its ends do not fully match the called genes, so a read error is possible. The V gene is TRBV7-7, the J gene TRBJ2-7; D not certain. The CDR3 has 13 amino acids. The V gene's germline CDR1 is SSHAT and CDR2 FNYEAQ (reference sequence). DNA for the CDR3: TGTGCTAGCAGCCCCGGCGGTGGCTACGAGCAGTACTTC. Amino acids: CASSPGGGYEQYF.

The CDR3 DNA sequence: TGTGCCAGCAGCATCGGTGGCACAGATACGCAGTATTTT. It codes for CASSIGGTDTQYF. The V gene is TRBV5-4, the J gene TRBJ2-3; D not certain. Germline V gives CDR1 SGHNT, CDR2 YYREEE (reference sequence). Trimming removed 4 bases at V and 1 base at J, with 7 bases between. There are 13 residues in the CDR3.